These T cell receptor beta chains were read from a single sample in a study of T cell clones after liver transplantation. The assay was immunoSEQ multiplex PCR, and TCRdb's table has in-frame clones only and misses some. The sample shows several thousand clones, 60% to 80% of them seen only once. This material consisted of CD8+ T cells from blood, taken about 46 months after liver transplant. The origin of the receptors is a human patient who received a liver transplant. Some T cells could come from the graft donor. The CDR3 runs from the conserved cysteine through the conserved F or W. A D gene is named only where the DNA matches it firmly. Size values are once, few and many counts, or a class for expanded clones, and some rows have none.

V gene	clone size	D gene	J gene	CDR3 DNA	CDR3 protein
TRBV9	few	NA	TRBJ1-5	TGTGCCAGCAGCGTAGGGGCTGACATCAATCAGCCCCAGCATTTT	CASSVGADINQPQHF
TRBV7-9	NA	TRBD1	TRBJ1-5	TGTGCCATCGGACAGGGGGCTAGCAATCAGCCCCAGCATTTT	CAIGQGASNQPQHF
TRBV18	NA	TRBD2	TRBJ2-7	TGTGCCAGCTCACCTGGGACTAGCGGAGGGGGCCTCTCCTACGAGCAGTACTTC	CASSPGTSGGGLSYEQYF
TRBV5-4	NA	NA	TRBJ1-2	TGTGCCAGCAGCTTCGTTTGGAGGGACTATGGCTACACCTTC	CASSFVWRDYGYTF
TRBV19	NA	NA	TRBJ2-2	TGTGCCAGTAGTATAGCCAGGGGATTAAGGGAGCTGTTTTTT	CASSIARGLRELFF
TRBV7-9	NA	NA	TRBJ1-5	TGTGCCAGCAGCGAGACCTCGGCGGATCAGCCCCAGCATTTT	CASSETSADQPQHF
TRBV4-1	NA	NA	TRBJ1-1	TGCGCCAGCAGCCAAGACCCCCCCGGTCTGAACACTGAAGCTTTCTTT	CASSQDPPGLNTEAFF
TRBV4-1	once	NA	TRBJ2-1	TGCGCCAGCAGCCAAGATAGGCAGCCCCGCTACAATGAGCAGTTCTTC	CASSQDRQPRYNEQFF
TRBV7-2	NA	NA	TRBJ2-2	TGTGCCAGCAGCCCCCTGGCGCGCCCCGGGGAGCTGTTTTTT	CASSPLARPGELFF
TRBV7-8	NA	NA	TRBJ1-2	TGTGCCAGCAGCCCCAGCGGGTTTTTGGGCTATGGCTACACCTTC	CASSPSGFLGYGYTF
TRBV5-1	NA	TRBD1	TRBJ1-4	TGCGCCAGCAGTTCCGGGACAGGCGGAGAAAAACTGTTTTTT	CASSSGTGGEKLFF
TRBV27	NA	NA	TRBJ2-7	TGTGCCAGCAGTTTGGCAAACTCCTACGAGCAGTACTTC	CASSLANSYEQYF
TRBV9	NA	NA	TRBJ2-7	TGTGCCAGCAGCGTAGGACAAAGGGGCTACGAGCAGTACTTC	CASSVGQRGYEQYF
TRBV7-2	NA	NA	TRBJ2-5	TGTGCCAGCAGCTTAATTCAATCCAGTGAGACCCAGTACTTC	CASSLIQSSETQYF
TRBV9	NA	NA	TRBJ2-5	TGTGCCAGCAGCGTAGGAGGAGAGACCCAGTACTTC	CASSVGGETQYF
TRBV5-6	NA	TRBD1	TRBJ2-1	TGTGCCAGCAGCTGGGGACAGGGCTTCGGCAATGAGCAGTTCTTC	CASSWGQGFGNEQFF
TRBV9	once	TRBD2	TRBJ2-5	TGTGCCAGCAGTCTATCCCCGGGACTAGCGGGAATGGGAGAGACCCAGTACTTC	CASSLSPGLAGMGETQYF
TRBV5-1	NA	TRBD1	TRBJ2-7	TGCGCCAGCAGCTTCGGACAGGTCTACGAGCAGTACTTC	CASSFGQVYEQYF
TRBV4-1	NA	NA	TRBJ1-5	TGCGCCAGCAGCCAAGTCGGTCAGCCCCAGCATTTT	CASSQVGQPQHF
TRBV19	NA	NA	TRBJ2-5	TGTGCCAGTATATTCCGGGGGACCCAGTACTTC	CASIFRGTQYF
TRBV7-9	NA	NA	TRBJ1-1	TGTGCCAGCAGCTTAGAATGGCAACCGAACACTGAAGCTTTCTTT	CASSLEWQPNTEAFF
TRBV25-1	NA	NA	TRBJ2-7	TGTGCCAGTTCGTCAAGGAACTACGAGCAGTACTTC	CASSSRNYEQYF
TRBV7-9	NA	NA	TRBJ1-2	TGTGCCAGCAGCTTAACAGGGAGCAACTATGGCTACACCTTC	CASSLTGSNYGYTF
TRBV6-6	NA	NA	TRBJ1-1	TGTGCCAGCAGCGATGGTGGAGCTTTCTTT	CASSDGGAFF
TRBV25-1	NA	TRBD1	TRBJ2-7	TGTGCCAGCAGTGAACCTAGGGGGCCAAGCTACGAGCAGTACTTC	CASSEPRGPSYEQYF
TRBV28	NA	NA	TRBJ2-1	TGTGCCAGCACCCCGGAGAGGGGTGTCCTCTTTAGGAATGAGCAGTTCTTC	CASTPERGVLFRNEQFF
TRBV19	NA	NA	TRBJ1-2	TGTGCCAGTAGTATAGGACAGCTCTATGGCTACACCTTC	CASSIGQLYGYTF
TRBV28	NA	TRBD2	TRBJ2-1	TGTGCCAGCAGTTTATGGACTAGCGGGAGGTTAAATAATGAGCAGTTCTTC	CASSLWTSGRLNNEQFF
TRBV7-9	NA	NA	TRBJ1-1	TGTGCCAGCAGCTTTACCGGGACACTGAACACTGAAGCTTTCTTT	CASSFTGTLNTEAFF
TRBV4-1	NA	NA	TRBJ1-4	TGCGCCAGCAGCCAAGAGGGTGGGTCTAATGAAAAACTGTTTTTT	CASSQEGGSNEKLFF
TRBV21-1	NA	NA	TRBJ1-2	TGTGCCAGCAGCCTCGGCACACCTGCTGGCTACACCTTC	CASSLGTPAGYTF
TRBV19	NA	NA	TRBJ1-5	TGTGCCAGTAGTGGAGGGTTTGAACCCCAGCATTTT	CASSGGFEPQHF
TRBV19	NA	NA	TRBJ2-7	TGTGCCAGTAGTATCGCTGGAAACTCCTACGAGCAGTACTTC	CASSIAGNSYEQYF
TRBV7-9	NA	TRBD2	TRBJ2-1	TGTGCCAGCAGCTCCGATACTAGCGGACCTATAGATGAGCAGTTCTTC	CASSSDTSGPIDEQFF
TRBV6-1	NA	NA	TRBJ2-7	TGTGCCAGCAGTGAAGGGTCGGTAGGCAGGGGCTTATTTTACGAGCAGTACTTC	CASSEGSVGRGLFYEQYF
TRBV7-9	NA	NA	TRBJ2-5	TGTGCCAGCAGCTTAGTGGGCTTATCGGAGACCCAGTACTTC	CASSLVGLSETQYF
TRBV4-3	NA	NA	TRBJ1-4	TGCGCCAGCAGCCAAGACAGGGATGCTAATGAAAAACTGTTTTTT	CASSQDRDANEKLFF
TRBV10-3	once	NA	TRBJ2-7	TGTGCCGCGACGGAGGACACGACCTACGAGCAGTACTTC	CAATEDTTYEQYF
TRBV9	NA	TRBD1	TRBJ2-5	TGTGCCAGCAGCGTCGCCGGAGACAGGGGCCAAGAGACCCAGTACTTC	CASSVAGDRGQETQYF
TRBV7-9	NA	NA	TRBJ2-5	TGTGCCAGCAGCTTAGCTCCGGGACTCTTCCAAGAGACCCAGTACTTC	CASSLAPGLFQETQYF
TRBV4-1	NA	NA	TRBJ2-7	TGCGCCAGCAGCCAAGGTCCCGGGGTGTCCTACGAGCAGTACTTC	CASSQGPGVSYEQYF
TRBV1	NA	NA	TRBJ1-2	TGCACCAGCAGCCGTAGCAGGGAAGATGGCTACACCTTC	CTSSRSREDGYTF
TRBV4-3	NA	NA	TRBJ2-1	TGCGCCAGCAGCCAAGATCGGTCTCCCCGGGAGCAGTTCTTC	CASSQDRSPREQFF
TRBV27	NA	NA	TRBJ2-7	TGTGCCAGCGCTTCCATTTTGACGGGGATCTACGAGCAGTACTTC	CASASILTGIYEQYF
TRBV28	NA	NA	TRBJ1-1	TGTGCCAGCCGGAGGATTATGAACACTGAAGCTTTCTTT	CASRRIMNTEAFF
TRBV7-6	once	NA	TRBJ1-1	TGTGCCAGCAGCTTAGGTTTAAGGGGGAACACTGAAGCTTTCTTT	CASSLGLRGNTEAFF